This record covers a single T cell receptor (beta chain). This entry comes from a study of blood T cell repertoires in COVID-19. Seattle-derived patients entered the study during active infection and were followed longitudinally. The CDR3 runs to 14 residues. V dropped 6 bases and J dropped 5; count of bases not matched to a gene: 8. Germline loops: CDR1 SGHTS, CDR2 YDEGEE. Method: immunoSEQ multiplex PCR; TCRdb's copy keeps in-frame clones and lacks some. This table has 200,000 to 250,000 clones, about 87% appearing once. This clonotype was obtained from a man younger than 45 with COVID-19, enrolled during active disease. Sequencing was performed on peripheral blood. The gene calls are TRBV5-8 and TRBJ1-5, with TRBD1 matching over 7 bases. CDR3 bases: TGTGCCAGCAAACGTACAGGGGTTGATCAGCCCCAGCATTTT. Translating gives CASKRTGVDQPQHF.